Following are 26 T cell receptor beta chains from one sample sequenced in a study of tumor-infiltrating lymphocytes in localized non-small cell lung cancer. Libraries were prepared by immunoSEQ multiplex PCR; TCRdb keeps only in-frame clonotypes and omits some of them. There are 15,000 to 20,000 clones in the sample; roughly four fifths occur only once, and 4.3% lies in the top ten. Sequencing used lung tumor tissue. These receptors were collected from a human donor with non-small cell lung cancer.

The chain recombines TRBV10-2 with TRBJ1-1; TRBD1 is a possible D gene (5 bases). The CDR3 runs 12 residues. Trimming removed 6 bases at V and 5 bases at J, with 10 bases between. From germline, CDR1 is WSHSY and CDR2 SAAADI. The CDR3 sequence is CASRAGKTEAFF. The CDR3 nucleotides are TGCGCCAGCAGGGCAGGGAAAACTGAAGCTTTCTTT.

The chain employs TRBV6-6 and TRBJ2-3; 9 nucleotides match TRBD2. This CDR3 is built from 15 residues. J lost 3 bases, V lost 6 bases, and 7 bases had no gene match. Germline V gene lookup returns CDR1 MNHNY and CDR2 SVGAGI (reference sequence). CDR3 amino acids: CASRSSGRETDTQYF. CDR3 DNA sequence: TGTGCCAGCAGGAGTAGCGGGAGAGAGACAGATACGCAGTATTTT.

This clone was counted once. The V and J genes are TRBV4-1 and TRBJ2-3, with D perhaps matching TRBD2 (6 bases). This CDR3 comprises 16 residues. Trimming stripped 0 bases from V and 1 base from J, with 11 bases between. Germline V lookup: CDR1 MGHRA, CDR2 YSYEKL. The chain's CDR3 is CASSQEAAGRTDTQYF. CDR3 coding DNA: TGCGCCAGCAGCCAAGAAGCGGCGGGGCGCACAGATACGCAGTATTTT.

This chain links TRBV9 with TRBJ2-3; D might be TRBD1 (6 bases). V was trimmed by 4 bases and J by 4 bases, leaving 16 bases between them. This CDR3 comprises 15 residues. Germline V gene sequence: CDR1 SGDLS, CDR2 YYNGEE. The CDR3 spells CASSLLGQNADTQYF. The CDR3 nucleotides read TGTGCCAGCAGCTTACTTGGACAGAACGCAGATACGCAGTATTTT. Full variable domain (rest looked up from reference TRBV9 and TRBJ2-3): DSGVTQTPKHLITATGQRVTLRCSPRSGDLSVYWYQQSLDQGLQFLIQYYNGEERAKGNILERFSAQQFPDLHSELNLSSLELGDSALYFCASSLLGQNADTQYFGPGTRLTVL.

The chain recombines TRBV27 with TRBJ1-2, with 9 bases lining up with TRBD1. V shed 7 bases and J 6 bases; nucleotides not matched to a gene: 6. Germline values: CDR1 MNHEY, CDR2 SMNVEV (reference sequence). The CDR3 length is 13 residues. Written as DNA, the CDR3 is TGTGCCAGCAAACGGGACAGGGCAAATGGCTACACCTTC. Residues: CASKRDRANGYTF.

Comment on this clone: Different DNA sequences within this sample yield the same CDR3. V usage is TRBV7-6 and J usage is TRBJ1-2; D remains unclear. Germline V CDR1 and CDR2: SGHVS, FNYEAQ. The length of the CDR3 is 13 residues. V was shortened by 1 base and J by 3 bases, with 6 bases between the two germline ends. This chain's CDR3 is CASSLEGDYGYTF. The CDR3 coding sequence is TGTGCCAGCAGCTTAGAAGGCGACTATGGCTACACCTTC.

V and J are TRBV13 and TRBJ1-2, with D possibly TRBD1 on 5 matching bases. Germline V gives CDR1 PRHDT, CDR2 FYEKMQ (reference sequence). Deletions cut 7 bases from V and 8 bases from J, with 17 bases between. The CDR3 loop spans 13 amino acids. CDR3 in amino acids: CASIRRSEGGYTF. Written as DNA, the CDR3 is TGTGCCAGCATCAGACGATCAGAGGGGGGCTACACCTTC.

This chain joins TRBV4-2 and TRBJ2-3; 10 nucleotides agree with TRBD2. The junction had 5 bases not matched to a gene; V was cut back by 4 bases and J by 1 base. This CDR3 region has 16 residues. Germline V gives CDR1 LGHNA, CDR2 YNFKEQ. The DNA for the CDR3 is TGTGCCAGCAGCCTTGCCGGGACTAGCGGCACAGATACGCAGTATTTT. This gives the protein CASSLAGTSGTDTQYF.

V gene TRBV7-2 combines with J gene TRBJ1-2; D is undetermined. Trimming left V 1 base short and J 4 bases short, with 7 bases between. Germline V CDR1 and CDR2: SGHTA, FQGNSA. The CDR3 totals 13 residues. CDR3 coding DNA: TGTGCCAGCAGCTTAGTCTTAGGCTATGGCTACACCTTC. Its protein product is CASSLVLGYGYTF.

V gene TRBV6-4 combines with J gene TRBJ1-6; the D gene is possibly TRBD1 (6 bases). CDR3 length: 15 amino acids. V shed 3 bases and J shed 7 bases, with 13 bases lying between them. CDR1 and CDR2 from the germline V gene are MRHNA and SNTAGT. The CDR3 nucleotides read TGTGCCAGCAGTGAGGGGGCGGACTCGAATTCACCCCTCCACTTT. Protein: CASSEGADSNSPLHF.

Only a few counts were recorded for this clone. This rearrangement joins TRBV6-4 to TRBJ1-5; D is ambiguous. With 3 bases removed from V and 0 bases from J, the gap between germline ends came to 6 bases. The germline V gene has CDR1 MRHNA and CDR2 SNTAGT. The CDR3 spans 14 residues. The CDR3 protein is CASSESYSNQPQHF. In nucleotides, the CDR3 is TGTGCCAGCAGTGAATCCTATAGCAATCAGCCCCAGCATTTT.

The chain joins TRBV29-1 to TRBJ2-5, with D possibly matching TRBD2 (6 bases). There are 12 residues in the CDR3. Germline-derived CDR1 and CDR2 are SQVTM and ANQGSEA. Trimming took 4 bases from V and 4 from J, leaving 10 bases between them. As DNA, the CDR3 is TGCAGCGTTGGGGTCGGGGGAGAGACCCAGTACTTC. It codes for CSVGVGGETQYF.

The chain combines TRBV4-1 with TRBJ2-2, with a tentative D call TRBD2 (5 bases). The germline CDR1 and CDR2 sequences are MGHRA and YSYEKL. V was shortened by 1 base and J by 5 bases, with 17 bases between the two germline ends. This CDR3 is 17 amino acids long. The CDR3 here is CASSQVMSGALTGELFF. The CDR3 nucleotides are TGCGCCAGCAGCCAAGTTATGAGCGGCGCGTTGACCGGGGAGCTGTTTTTT.

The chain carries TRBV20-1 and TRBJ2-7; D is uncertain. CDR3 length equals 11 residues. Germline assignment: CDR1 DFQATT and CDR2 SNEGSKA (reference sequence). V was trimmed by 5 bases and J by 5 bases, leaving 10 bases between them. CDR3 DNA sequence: TGCAGTGCTCCTCAGACCCACGAGCAGTACTTC. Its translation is CSAPQTHEQYF.

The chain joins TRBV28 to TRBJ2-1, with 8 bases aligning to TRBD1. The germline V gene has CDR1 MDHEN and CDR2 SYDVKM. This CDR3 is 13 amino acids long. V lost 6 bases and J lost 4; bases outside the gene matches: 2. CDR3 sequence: CASRRQGYNEQFF. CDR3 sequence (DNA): TGTGCCAGCAGGCGACAGGGGTACAATGAGCAGTTCTTC. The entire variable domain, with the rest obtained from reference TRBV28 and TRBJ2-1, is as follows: DVKVTQSSRYLVKRTGEKVFLECVQDMDHENMFWYRQDPGLGLRLIYFSYDVKMKEKGDIPEGYSVSREKKERFSLILESASTNQTSMYLCASRRQGYNEQFFGPGTRLTVL.

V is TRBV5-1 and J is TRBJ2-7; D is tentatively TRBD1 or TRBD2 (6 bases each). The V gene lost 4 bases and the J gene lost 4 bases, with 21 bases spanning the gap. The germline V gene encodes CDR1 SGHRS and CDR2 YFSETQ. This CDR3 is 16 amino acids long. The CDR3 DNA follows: TGCGCCAGCAGCCACAGGGACGGGGGCCCGGGTTACGAGCAGTACTTC. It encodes CASSHRDGGPGYEQYF.

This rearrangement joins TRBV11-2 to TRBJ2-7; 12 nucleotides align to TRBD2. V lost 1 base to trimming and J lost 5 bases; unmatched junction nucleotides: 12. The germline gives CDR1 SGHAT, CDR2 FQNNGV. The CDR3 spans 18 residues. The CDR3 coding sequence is TGTGCCAGCAGCTTAGGGAGGGCTAGCGGGGGGGCAATCGACGAGCAGTACTTC. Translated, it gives CASSLGRASGGAIDEQYF.

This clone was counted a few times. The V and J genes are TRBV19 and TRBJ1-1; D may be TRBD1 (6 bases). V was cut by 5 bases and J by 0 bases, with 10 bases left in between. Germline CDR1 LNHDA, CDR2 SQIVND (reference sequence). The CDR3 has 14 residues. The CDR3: CASSPRGVNTEAFF. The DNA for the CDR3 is TGTGCCAGTAGTCCTAGGGGGGTGAACACTGAAGCTTTCTTT.

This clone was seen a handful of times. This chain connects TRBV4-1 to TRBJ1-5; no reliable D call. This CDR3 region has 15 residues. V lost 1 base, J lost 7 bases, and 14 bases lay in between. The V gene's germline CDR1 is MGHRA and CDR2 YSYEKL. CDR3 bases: TGCGCCAGCAGCCAAGTGGTCTCCCCGGGGCAGCCCCAGCATTTT. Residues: CASSQVVSPGQPQHF.

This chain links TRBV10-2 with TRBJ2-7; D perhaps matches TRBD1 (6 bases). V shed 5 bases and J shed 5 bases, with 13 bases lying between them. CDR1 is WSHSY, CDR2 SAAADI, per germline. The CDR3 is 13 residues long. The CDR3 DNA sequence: TGCGCCAGCAGTTTAAACAGGGCTAACGAGCAGTACTTC. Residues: CASSLNRANEQYF.

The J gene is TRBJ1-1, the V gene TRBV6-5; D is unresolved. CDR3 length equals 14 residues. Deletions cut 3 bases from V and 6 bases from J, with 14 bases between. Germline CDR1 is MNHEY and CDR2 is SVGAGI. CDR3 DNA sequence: TGTGCCAGCAGTTATCGGGCCTCCGGGGCTGAAGCTTTCTTT. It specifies CASSYRASGAEAFF.

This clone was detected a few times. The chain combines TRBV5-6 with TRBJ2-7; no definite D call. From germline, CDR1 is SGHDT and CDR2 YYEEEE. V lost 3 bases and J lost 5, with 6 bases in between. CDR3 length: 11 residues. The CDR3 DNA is TGTGCCAGCAGCTGGGCCAACGAGCAGTACTTC. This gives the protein CASSWANEQYF. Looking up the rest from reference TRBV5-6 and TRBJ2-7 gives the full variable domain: DAGVTQSPTHLIKTRGQQVTLRCSPKSGHDTVSWYQQALGQGPQFIFQYYEEEERQRGNFPDRFSGHQFPNYSSELNVNALLLGDSALYLCASSWANEQYFGPGTRLTVT.

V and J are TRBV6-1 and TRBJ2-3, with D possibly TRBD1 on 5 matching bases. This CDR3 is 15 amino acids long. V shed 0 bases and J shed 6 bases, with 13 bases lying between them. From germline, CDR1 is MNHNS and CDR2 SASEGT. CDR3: CASSEADQGSDTQYF. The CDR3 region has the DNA TGTGCCAGCAGTGAAGCGGATCAGGGCTCCGATACGCAGTATTTT.

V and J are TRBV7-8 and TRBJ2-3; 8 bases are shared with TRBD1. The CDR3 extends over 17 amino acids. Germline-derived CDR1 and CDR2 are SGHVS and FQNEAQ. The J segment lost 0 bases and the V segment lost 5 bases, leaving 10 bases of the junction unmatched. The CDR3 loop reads CASSTRRRTGSTDTQYF. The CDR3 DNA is TGTGCCAGCAGCACGCGGAGGAGGACAGGGAGCACAGATACGCAGTATTTT. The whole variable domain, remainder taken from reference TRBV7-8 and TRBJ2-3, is GAGVSQSPRYKVAKRGQDVALRCDPISGHVSLFWYQQALGQGPEFLTYFQNEAQLDKSGLPSDRFFAERPEGSVSTLKIQRTQQEDSAVYLCASSTRRRTGSTDTQYFGPGTRLTVL.

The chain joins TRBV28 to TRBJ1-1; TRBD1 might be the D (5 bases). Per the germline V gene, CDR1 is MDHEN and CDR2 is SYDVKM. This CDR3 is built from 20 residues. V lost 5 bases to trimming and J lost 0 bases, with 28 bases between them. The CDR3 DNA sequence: TGTGCCAGCAGTGGACTTTTTTCGGTTCTCGATCGGGGGGTGAACACTGAAGCTTTCTTT. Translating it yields CASSGLFSVLDRGVNTEAFF.

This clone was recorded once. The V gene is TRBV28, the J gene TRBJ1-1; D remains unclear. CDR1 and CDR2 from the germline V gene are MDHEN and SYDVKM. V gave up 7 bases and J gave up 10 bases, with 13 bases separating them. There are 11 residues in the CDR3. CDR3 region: CASISRLGAFF. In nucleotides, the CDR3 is TGTGCCAGCATCTCGCGTCTCGGAGCTTTCTTT.